The source of this T cell receptor (beta chain) is a study of T cells after yellow fever vaccination. Overall study findings and caveats: Most clones from primary vaccination were detected again post-booster (almost 98% CD4, 88% CD8).

This clonotype was counted only a few times. Its antigen remains unidentified. Trimming cost V 6 bases and J 2 bases, with 16 bases left between them. This CDR3 region has 15 residues. The germline V gene encodes CDR1 SEHNR and CDR2 FQNEAQ (reference sequence). As TCR cDNA was made by 5'RACE template switching, a universal primer site and UMIs were added. TCRdb reprocessed the 5' RACE reads via MiXCR and lists one record per CDR3 protein. The sample shows 620,000 or so distinct CDR3 sequences, about a sixth of them seen only once. The J gene is TRBJ1-1, the V gene TRBV7-9; a possible D gene is TRBD1 (6 bases). Source: PBMCs, taken 5 days after the first yellow fever vaccination. The receptor was isolated from a young man who received the YFV17D yellow fever vaccine. The CDR3 DNA follows: TGTGCCAGCAGGCAAACAGGGATCAAAAACACTGAAGCTTTCTTT. It specifies CASRQTGIKNTEAFF.